Below, one TCR beta chain is given with its context. Its target is unknown. The sample comes from a study of OX40 agonist ivuxolimab in advanced cancers. Study-wide results and limits: The average count of expanded clones was higher among CD8+ T cells than among CD4+.

The CDR3 has 15 residues. V lost 4 bases and J lost 2; bases outside the gene matches: 4. Per the germline V gene, CDR1 is SNHLY and CDR2 is FYNNEI. Autoimmune disease history or systemic immunosuppression led to patients being barred. Assay: immunoSEQ multiplex PCR; the TCRdb copy retains only in-frame clones and omits some. The table has over 60,000 clones, 85% to 90% seen once. The chain joins TRBV2 to TRBJ2-3, with TRBD1 identical over 9 bases. The receptor was isolated from an adult with an advanced solid tumor such as melanoma, head and neck, liver or kidney cancer. This specimen was CD4+ or CD8+ T cells sorted from blood, taken in a trial of the OX40 agonist ivuxolimab. CDR3 in DNA: TGTGCCAGCAGTGTGGGGACAGGGTTCACAGATACGCAGTATTTT. This translates into CASSVGTGFTDTQYF.